The sequence of this T cell receptor (beta chain) was determined in a study of blood T cell repertoires in COVID-19. Study at large: From the United States, Italy and Spain came samples of acute and convalescent COVID-19. PBMCs, B-cell-depleted T cells, or T cells were the source of the cDNA or gDNA that made up the material.

Original processing methods: Amplified reference gene primers provided the basis for estimating nucleated cell counts. Sequenced by immunoSEQ multiplex PCR; TCRdb stores in-frame clones only, minus some. The V and J calls and the clone size are those of that table, but D and trimming were determined from the DNA. The data show about 76,000 clones, roughly 87% seen once. A single count supports this clone. CDR3 length: 11 residues. CDR1 SEHNR and CDR2 FQNEAQ come from the germline V gene (reference sequence). The germline V and J ends were trimmed by 5 bases and 5 bases, with 5 bases remaining between them.

The specimen was peripheral blood. This TCR came from a woman of 80 years or more with active or convalescent COVID-19. V gene TRBV7-9 combines with J gene TRBJ2-3, with D unresolved. CDR3 sequence reads: CASSLLDTQYF. For the CDR3, the DNA is TGTGCCAGCAGCCTCCTAGATACGCAGTATTTT.